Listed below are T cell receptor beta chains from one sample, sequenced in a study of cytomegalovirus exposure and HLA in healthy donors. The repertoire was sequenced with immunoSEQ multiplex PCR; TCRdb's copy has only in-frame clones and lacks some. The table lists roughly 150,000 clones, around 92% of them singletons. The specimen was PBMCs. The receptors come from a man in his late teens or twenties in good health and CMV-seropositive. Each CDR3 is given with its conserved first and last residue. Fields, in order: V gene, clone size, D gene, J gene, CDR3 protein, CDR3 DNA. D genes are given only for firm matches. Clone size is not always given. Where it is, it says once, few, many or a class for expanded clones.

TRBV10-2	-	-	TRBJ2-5	CASRRVFQGSRETQYF	TGCGCCAGCAGGCGGGTTTTCCAGGGGAGTAGGGAGACCCAGTACTTC
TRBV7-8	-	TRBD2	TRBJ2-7	CASSSLAGMFEQYF	TGTGCCAGCAGCTCACTAGCGGGGATGTTCGAGCAGTACTTC
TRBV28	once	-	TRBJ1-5	CASSNRDYSNQPQHF	TGTGCCAGCAGTAACAGGGATTATAGCAATCAGCCCCAGCATTTT
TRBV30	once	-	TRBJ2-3	CAWSAPGAGPPDTQYF	TGTGCCTGGAGTGCTCCAGGAGCGGGCCCCCCAGATACGCAGTATTTT
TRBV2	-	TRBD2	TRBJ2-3	CASSQTSTSRDTQYF	TGTGCCAGCAGTCAGACTAGCACCTCTAGGGATACGCAGTATTTT
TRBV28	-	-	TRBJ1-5	CASSPITVRGGQPQHF	TGTGCCAGCAGTCCCATAACCGTCCGAGGGGGTCAGCCCCAGCATTTT
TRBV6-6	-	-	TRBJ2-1	CASSYSRGSTYNEQFF	TGTGCCAGCAGTTACTCGAGGGGGAGTACCTACAATGAGCAGTTCTTC
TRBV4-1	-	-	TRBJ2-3	CASSQVSGISTDTQYF	TGCGCCAGCAGCCAAGTATCAGGGATTAGCACAGATACGCAGTATTTT
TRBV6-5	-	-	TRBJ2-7	CASGGISYEQYF	TGTGCCAGCGGAGGTATCTCCTACGAGCAGTACTTC
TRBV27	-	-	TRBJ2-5	CASSLNPSVLAQYF	TGTGCCAGCAGTTTGAACCCTTCAGTCTTGGCCCAGTACTTC
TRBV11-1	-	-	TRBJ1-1	CASSNHGQLNTEAFF	TGTGCCAGCAGCAACCACGGACAGTTGAACACTGAAGCTTTCTTT
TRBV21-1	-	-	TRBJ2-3	CAREIGTDFTDTQYF	TGTGCCAGGGAGATAGGGACAGACTTCACAGATACGCAGTATTTT
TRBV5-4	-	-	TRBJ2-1	CASEDGKPYNEQFF	TGTGCCAGCGAAGACGGGAAGCCCTACAATGAGCAGTTCTTC
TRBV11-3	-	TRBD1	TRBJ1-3	CASSRGQGSGNTIYF	TGTGCCAGCAGCCGCGGACAGGGCTCTGGAAACACCATATATTTT
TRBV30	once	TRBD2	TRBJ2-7	CAWVAGVGEQYF	TGTGCCTGGGTAGCGGGAGTGGGGGAGCAGTACTTC
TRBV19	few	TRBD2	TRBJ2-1	CASNGREGAYNEQFF	TGTGCCAGTAACGGGCGGGAGGGGGCCTACAATGAGCAGTTCTTC